The 5 T cell receptor beta chains below come from one sample, sequenced in a study of radiation and T cells in renal cell carcinoma. Time point of the sample: blood 2 weeks post-SBRT. The treatment was: 15 Gy SBRT to primary tumor, nephrectomy 4 weeks later. Sequencing was performed with immunoSEQ multiplex PCR; in TCRdb, only in-frame clones are kept and a portion is missing. Here the sample spans under 150,000 clones, 70% to 90% being singletons. The specimen was blood, collected from a patient whose treatment included radiotherapy and nephrectomy. These receptors originate from a woman between 55 and 75 years old with renal cell carcinoma.

The sample holds many counts of this clone. The CDR3 reads CASSLTSAGTYEQYF. The CDR3 DNA reads TGTGCCAGCAGCTTAACTTCCGCGGGCACCTACGAGCAGTACTTC. The J gene is TRBJ2-7, the V gene TRBV7-2, with D perhaps TRBD2 (5 bases). Germline lookup yields CDR1 SGHTA and CDR2 FQGNSA. The CDR3 consists of 15 residues. V lost 2 bases, J lost 2 bases, and 13 bases lay in between.

A few counts support this clone. The chain combines TRBV30 with TRBJ1-2; the D is unclear. V dropped 4 bases and J dropped 1 base, with 7 bases sitting between them. The CDR3 length is 12 residues. CDR1 is GTSNPN, CDR2 SVGIG, per germline (reference sequence). The DNA of the CDR3 is TGTGCCTGGACAAACCTTAACTATGGCTACACCTTC. Protein sequence: CAWTNLNYGYTF. The entire variable domain, with the rest obtained from reference TRBV30 and TRBJ1-2, is as follows: SQTIHQWPATLVQPVGSPLSLECTVEGTSNPNLYWYRQAAGRGLQLLFYSVGIGQISSEVPQNLSASRPQDRQFILSSKKLLLSDSGFYLCAWTNLNYGYTFGSGTRLTVV.

The chain employs TRBV11-2 and TRBJ2-7; 12 nucleotides align to TRBD2. There are 15 residues in the CDR3. Trimming cost V 5 bases and J 6 bases; bases outside gene matches: 8. Germline V gene sequence: CDR1 SGHAT, CDR2 FQNNGV. The CDR3, as DNA: TGTGCCAGCAGCATACTGACTAGCGGGAGCAGCGAGCAGTACTTC. The encoded protein is CASSILTSGSSEQYF.

The chain links TRBV9 to TRBJ2-7, with TRBD1 identical over 11 bases. Per germline, CDR1 SGDLS and CDR2 YYNGEE. V shed 3 bases and J 3 bases; nucleotides not matched to a gene: 2. The CDR3 contains 14 residues. The CDR3 nucleotides read TGTGCCAGCAGCGCGGGACAGGGGGACTACGAGCAGTACTTC. It yields the protein CASSAGQGDYEQYF.

This clone was seen a handful of times. This chain joins TRBV5-6 and TRBJ1-1; no clear D. The germline V gene has CDR1 SGHDT and CDR2 YYEEEE. V was pared by 0 bases and J by 4 bases, with 4 bases between. CDR3 length: 12 residues. The CDR3: CASSLGITEAFF. The CDR3 DNA is TGTGCCAGCAGCTTGGGTATCACTGAAGCTTTCTTT.